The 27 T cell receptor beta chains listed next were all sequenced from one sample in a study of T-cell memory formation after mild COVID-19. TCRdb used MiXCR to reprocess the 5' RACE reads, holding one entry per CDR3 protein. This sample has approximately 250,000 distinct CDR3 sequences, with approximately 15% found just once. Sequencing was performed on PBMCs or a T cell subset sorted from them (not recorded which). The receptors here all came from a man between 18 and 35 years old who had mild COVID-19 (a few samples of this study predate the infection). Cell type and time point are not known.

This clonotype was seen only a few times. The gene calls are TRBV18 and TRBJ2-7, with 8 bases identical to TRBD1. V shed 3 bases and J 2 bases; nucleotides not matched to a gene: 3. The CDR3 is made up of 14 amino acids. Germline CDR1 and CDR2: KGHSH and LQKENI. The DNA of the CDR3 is TGTGCCAGCTCACCGAGGGACAGGACCTACGAGCAGTACTTC. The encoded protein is CASSPRDRTYEQYF.

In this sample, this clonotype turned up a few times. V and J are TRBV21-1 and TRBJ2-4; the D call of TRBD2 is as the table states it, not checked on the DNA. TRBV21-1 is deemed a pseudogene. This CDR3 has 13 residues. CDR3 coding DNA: TGTGCCAGCAGCGCGGCCGCGGGGAACATTCAGTACTTC. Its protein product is CASSAAAGNIQYF.

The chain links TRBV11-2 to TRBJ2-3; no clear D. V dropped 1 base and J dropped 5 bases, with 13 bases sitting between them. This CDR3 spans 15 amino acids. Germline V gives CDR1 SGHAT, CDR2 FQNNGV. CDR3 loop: CASSLAHEKLDTQYF. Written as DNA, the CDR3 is TGTGCCAGCAGCTTAGCCCACGAGAAATTAGATACGCAGTATTTT.

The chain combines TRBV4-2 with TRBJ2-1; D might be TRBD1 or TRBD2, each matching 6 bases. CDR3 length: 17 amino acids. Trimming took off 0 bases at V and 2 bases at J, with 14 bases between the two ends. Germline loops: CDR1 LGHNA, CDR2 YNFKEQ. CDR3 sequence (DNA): TGTGCCAGCAGCCAAGATAGGAGGGGGGTTACCTACAATGAGCAGTTCTTC. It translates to CASSQDRRGVTYNEQFF.

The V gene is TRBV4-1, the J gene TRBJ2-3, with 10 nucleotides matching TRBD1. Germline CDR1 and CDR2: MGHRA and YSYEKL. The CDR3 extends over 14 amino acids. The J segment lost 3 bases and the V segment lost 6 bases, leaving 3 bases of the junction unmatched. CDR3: CASRDRGLTDTQYF. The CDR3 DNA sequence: TGCGCCAGCAGGGACAGGGGGTTGACAGATACGCAGTATTTT.

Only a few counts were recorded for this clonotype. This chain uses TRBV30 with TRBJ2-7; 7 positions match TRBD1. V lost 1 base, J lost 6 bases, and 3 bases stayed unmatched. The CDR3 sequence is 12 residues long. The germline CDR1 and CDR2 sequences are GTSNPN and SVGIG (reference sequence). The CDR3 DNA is TGTGCCTGGAGTGGACAGGGTAGCGAGCAGTACTTC. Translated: CAWSGQGSEQYF.

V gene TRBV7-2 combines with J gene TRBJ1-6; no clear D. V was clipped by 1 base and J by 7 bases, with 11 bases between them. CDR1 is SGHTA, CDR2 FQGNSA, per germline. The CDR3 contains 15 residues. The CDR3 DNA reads TGTGCCAGCAGCTTAGTGGGTGGAGAGAATTCACCCCTCCACTTT. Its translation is CASSLVGGENSPLHF. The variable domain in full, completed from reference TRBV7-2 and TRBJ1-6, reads GAGVSQSPSNKVTEKGKDVELRCDPISGHTALYWYRQSLGQGLEFLIYFQGNSAPDKSGLPSDRFSAERTGGSVSTLTIQRTQQEDSAVYLCASSLVGGENSPLHFGNGTRLTVT.

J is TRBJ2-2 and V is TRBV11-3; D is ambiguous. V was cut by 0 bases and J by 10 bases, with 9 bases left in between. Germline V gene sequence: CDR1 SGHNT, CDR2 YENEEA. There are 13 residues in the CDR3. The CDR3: CASSLDPLAELFF. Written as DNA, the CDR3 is TGTGCCAGCAGCTTAGATCCCCTCGCGGAGCTGTTTTTT.

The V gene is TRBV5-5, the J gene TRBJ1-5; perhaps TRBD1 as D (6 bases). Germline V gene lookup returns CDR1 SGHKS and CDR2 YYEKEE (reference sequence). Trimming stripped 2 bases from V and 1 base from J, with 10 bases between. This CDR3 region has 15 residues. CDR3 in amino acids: CASSFGGLSNQPQHF. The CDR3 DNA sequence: TGTGCCAGCAGCTTTGGGGGCTTAAGCAATCAGCCCCAGCATTTT. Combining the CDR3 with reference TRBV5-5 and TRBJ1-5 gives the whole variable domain DAGVTQSPTHLIKTRGQQVTLRCSPISGHKSVSWYQQVLGQGPQFIFQYYEKEERGRGNFPDRFSARQFPNYSSELNVNALLLGDSALYLCASSFGGLSNQPQHFGDGTRLSIL.

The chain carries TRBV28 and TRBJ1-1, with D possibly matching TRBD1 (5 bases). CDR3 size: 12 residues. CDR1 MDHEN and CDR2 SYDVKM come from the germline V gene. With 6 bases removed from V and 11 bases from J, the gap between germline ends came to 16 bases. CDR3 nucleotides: TGTGCCAGCAGCGGGGCCCCCCGGCAGGCTTTCTTT. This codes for CASSGAPRQAFF. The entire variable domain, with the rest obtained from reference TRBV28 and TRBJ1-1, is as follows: DVKVTQSSRYLVKRTGEKVFLECVQDMDHENMFWYRQDPGLGLRLIYFSYDVKMKEKGDIPEGYSVSREKKERFSLILESASTNQTSMYLCASSGAPRQAFFGQGTRLTVV.

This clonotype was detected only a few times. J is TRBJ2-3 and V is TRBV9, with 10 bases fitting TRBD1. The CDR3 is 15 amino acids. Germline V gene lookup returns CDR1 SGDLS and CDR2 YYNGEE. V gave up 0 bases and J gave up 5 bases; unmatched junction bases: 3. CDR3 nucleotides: TGTGCCAGCAGCGTAGGAGGACAGGGGGTAGATACGCAGTATTTT. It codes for CASSVGGQGVDTQYF.

The CDR3 region has the DNA TGCGCCAGCAGCCAGCGGACTAGCGGGACCTACGCCCACTACGAGCAGTACTTC. Protein product: CASSQRTSGTYAHYEQYF. The chain links TRBV4-1 to TRBJ2-7; 12 positions match TRBD2. CDR3 length equals 18 residues. Germline-derived CDR1 and CDR2 are MGHRA and YSYEKL. V trimming: 3 bases; J trimming: 3 bases; junction bases outside the gene matches: 12.

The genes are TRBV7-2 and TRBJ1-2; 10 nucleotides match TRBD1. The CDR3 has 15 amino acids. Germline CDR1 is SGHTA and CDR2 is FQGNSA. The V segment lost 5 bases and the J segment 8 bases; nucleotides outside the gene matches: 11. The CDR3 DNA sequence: TGTGCCAGCAGCCGTACCGGGACAGGGGCTCGGGGCTACACCTTC. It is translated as CASSRTGTGARGYTF. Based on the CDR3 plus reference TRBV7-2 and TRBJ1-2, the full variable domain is GAGVSQSPSNKVTEKGKDVELRCDPISGHTALYWYRQSLGQGLEFLIYFQGNSAPDKSGLPSDRFSAERTGGSVSTLTIQRTQQEDSAVYLCASSRTGTGARGYTFGSGTRLTVV.

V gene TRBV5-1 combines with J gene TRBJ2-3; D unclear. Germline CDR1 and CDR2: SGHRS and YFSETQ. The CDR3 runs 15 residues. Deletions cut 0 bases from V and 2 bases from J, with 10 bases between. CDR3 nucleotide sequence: TGCGCCAGCAGCTTGGACCCACCAGACACAGATACGCAGTATTTT. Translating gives CASSLDPPDTDTQYF.

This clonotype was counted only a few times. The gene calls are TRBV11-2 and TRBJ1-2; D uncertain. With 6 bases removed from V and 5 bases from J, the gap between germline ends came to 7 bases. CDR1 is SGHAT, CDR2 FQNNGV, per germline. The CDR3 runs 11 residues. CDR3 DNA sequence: TGTGCCAGCAGGTCGGCGTATGGCTACACCTTC. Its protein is CASRSAYGYTF.

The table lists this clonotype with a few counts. Written as DNA, the CDR3 is TGTGCCAGCAGCTTAGGCGGGACAGGCTCAAATGAAAAACTGTTTTTT. It codes for CASSLGGTGSNEKLFF. V gene TRBV7-9 combines with J gene TRBJ1-4; TRBD1 matches at 8 bases. The V gene's germline CDR1 is SEHNR and CDR2 FQNEAQ (reference sequence). Unmatched junction bases numbered 6, after V lost 1 base and J lost 5 bases. This CDR3 spans 16 amino acids.

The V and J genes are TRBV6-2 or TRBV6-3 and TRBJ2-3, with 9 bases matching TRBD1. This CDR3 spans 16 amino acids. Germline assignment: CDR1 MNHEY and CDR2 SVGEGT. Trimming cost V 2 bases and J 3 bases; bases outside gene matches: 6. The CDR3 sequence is CASSYTTGGGTDTQYF. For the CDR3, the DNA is TGTGCCAGCAGTTACACGACAGGGGGAGGGACAGATACGCAGTATTTT.

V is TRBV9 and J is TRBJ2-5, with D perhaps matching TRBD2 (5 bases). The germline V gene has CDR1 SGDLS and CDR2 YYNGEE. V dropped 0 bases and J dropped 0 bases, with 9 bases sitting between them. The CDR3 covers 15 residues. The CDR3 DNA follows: TGTGCCAGCAGCGTAGGAGGACTCAACCAAGAGACCCAGTACTTC. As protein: CASSVGGLNQETQYF.

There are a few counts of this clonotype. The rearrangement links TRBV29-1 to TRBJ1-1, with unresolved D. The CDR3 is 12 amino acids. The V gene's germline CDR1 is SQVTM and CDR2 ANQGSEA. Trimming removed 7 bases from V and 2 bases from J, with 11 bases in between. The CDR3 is CSAGGQNTEAFF. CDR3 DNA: TGCAGCGCCGGTGGTCAAAACACTGAAGCTTTCTTT.

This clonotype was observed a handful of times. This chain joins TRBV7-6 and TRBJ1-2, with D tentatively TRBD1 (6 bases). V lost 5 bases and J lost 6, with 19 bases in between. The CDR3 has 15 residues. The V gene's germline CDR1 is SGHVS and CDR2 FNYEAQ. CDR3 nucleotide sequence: TGTGCCAGCAGCCCTGCGGGACACCGGGGGGATGGCTACACCTTC. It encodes CASSPAGHRGDGYTF.

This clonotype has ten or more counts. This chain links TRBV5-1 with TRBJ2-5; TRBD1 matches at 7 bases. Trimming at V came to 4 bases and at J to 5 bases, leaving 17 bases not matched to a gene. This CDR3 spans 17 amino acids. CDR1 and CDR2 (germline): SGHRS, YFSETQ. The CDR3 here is CASSILGRTGDRETQYF. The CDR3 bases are TGCGCCAGCAGCATCCTTGGGCGGACAGGAGACCGGGAGACCCAGTACTTC.

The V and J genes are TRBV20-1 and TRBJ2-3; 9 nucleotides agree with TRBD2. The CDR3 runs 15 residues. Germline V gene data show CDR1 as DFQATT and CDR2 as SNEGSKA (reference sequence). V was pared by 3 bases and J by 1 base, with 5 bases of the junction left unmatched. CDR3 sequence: CSASRASGGTDTQYF. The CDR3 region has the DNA TGCAGTGCTAGTAGGGCTAGCGGGGGCACAGATACGCAGTATTTT.

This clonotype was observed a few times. The CDR3 DNA is TGCAGTGCTGTTCAGGGAGCGGGGAACACCGGGGAGCTGTTTTTT. Translating gives CSAVQGAGNTGELFF. The genes are TRBV20-1 and TRBJ2-2; possible D gene TRBD2, 6 bases. Germline V lookup: CDR1 DFQATT, CDR2 SNEGSKA (reference sequence). This CDR3 spans 15 amino acids. The V and J ends lost 5 bases and 1 base respectively, with 14 bases between them.

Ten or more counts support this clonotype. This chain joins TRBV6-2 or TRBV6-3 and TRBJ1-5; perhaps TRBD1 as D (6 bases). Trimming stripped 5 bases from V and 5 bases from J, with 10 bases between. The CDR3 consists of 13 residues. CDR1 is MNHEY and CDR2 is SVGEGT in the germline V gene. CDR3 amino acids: CASSRGGDQPQHF. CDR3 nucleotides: TGTGCCAGCAGTCGCGGGGGCGATCAGCCCCAGCATTTT.

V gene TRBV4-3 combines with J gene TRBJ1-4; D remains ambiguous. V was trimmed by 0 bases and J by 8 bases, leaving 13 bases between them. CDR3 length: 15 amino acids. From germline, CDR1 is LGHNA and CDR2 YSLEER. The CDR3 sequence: CASSQDPGRGEKLFF. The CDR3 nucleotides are TGCGCCAGCAGCCAAGATCCCGGGCGCGGGGAAAAACTGTTTTTT.

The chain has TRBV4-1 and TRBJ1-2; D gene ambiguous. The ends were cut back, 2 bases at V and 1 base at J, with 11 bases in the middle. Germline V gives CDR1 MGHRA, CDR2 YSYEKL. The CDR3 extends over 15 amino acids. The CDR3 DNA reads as TGCGCCAGCAGCCAACCACCTACGGGTAACTATGGCTACACCTTC. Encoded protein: CASSQPPTGNYGYTF.

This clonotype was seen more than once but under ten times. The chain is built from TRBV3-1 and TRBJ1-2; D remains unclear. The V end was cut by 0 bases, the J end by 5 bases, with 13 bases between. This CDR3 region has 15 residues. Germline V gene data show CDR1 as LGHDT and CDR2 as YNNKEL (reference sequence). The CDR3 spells CASSQDGSVGYGYTF. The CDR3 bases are TGTGCCAGCAGCCAAGACGGGTCGGTTGGATATGGCTACACCTTC.